Included here is one TCR beta chain sequence, with context. Its antigen is not known. The sample belongs to a study of T cell responses to AZD1222 COVID-19 vaccine. Measured with immunoSEQ multiplex PCR; TCRdb has only the in-frame clones, and not every one. Of fewer than 150,000 clones in the sample, around 90% were seen once. Study-wide results and caveats: Clonal diversity was possibly underestimated, and white British individuals and females predominated among donors.

With V trimmed by 5 bases and J by 5 bases, 9 bases remained unmatched. The CDR3 has 14 amino acids. CDR1 and CDR2 (germline): SQVTM, ANQGSEA. The gene calls are TRBV29-1 and TRBJ1-2; 9 nucleotides match TRBD1. Sequenced material: peripheral blood, taken on day 0 of AZD1222 vaccination. The clonotype comes from an adult in good health. The CDR3 coding sequence is TGCAGCGTTTACACGGGACAGGGTTTTTATGGCTACACCTTC. This gives the protein CSVYTGQGFYGYTF.